These 8 T cell receptor beta chains came from one sample sequenced in a study of blood T cell repertoires in COVID-19. The repertoire was sequenced with immunoSEQ multiplex PCR; TCRdb's copy has only in-frame clones and lacks some. The sample lists over 110,000 clones, approximately 81% occurring once. Sequenced: PBMCs or T cells enriched from blood (not recorded which). Receptors were obtained from a middle-aged man with acute COVID-19.

This chain's CDR3 is CASHLGLAGEGEQFF. CDR3 nucleotide sequence: TGTGCCAGTCATTTGGGACTAGCGGGAGAGGGTGAGCAGTTCTTC. The V call is TRBV19, the J call TRBJ2-1; 14 bases map to TRBD2. The CDR3 runs 15 residues. The J segment lost 9 bases and the V segment lost 8 bases, leaving 9 bases of the junction unmatched. Looked up from germline, CDR1 is LNHDA and CDR2 is SQIVND (reference sequence).

The genes are TRBV29-1 and TRBJ1-2; D ambiguous. The CDR3 has 13 residues. V lost 4 bases, J lost 5 bases, and 14 bases lay in between. Germline values: CDR1 SQVTM, CDR2 ANQGSEA. In DNA form, the CDR3 reads TGCAGCGTTGCCGCGACGGAGGTTTATGGCTACACCTTC. Its translation: CSVAATEVYGYTF.

The chain joins TRBV4-3 to TRBJ1-4; TRBD1 matches 10 bases. The V gene's germline CDR1 is LGHNA and CDR2 YSLEER. The V segment lost 1 base and the J segment 4 bases; nucleotides outside the gene matches: 3. CDR3 size: 16 residues. CDR3 amino acids: CASSQGQGAFNEKLFF. CDR3 sequence (DNA): TGCGCCAGCAGCCAAGGACAGGGGGCCTTTAATGAAAAACTGTTTTTT.

Written as DNA, the CDR3 is TGTGCCAGTAGTCCCGGGGGGAACCATGCTTTCTTT. As protein: CASSPGGNHAFF. The chain couples TRBV19 to TRBJ1-1, with D possibly matching TRBD1 (5 bases). Germline V gives CDR1 LNHDA, CDR2 SQIVND (reference sequence). V was cut by 5 bases and J by 11 bases, with 15 bases left in between. The CDR3 covers 12 residues.

The genes are TRBV6-6 and TRBJ1-6, with D uncertain. CDR1 is MNHNY and CDR2 is SVGAGI in the germline V gene (reference sequence). CDR3 size: 14 residues. V lost 0 bases and J lost 7, with 7 bases in between. CDR3 in amino acids: CASSYSPSNSPLHF. The CDR3 nucleotides read TGTGCCAGCAGTTACTCTCCGTCGAATTCACCCCTCCACTTT.

The V and J genes are TRBV25-1 and TRBJ2-1, with TRBD2 matching 10 bases. V lost 3 bases and J lost 7; bases outside the gene matches: 6. Germline V gene lookup returns CDR1 MGHDK and CDR2 SYGVNS. The CDR3 covers 15 residues. CDR3 DNA: TGTGCCAGCAGTGAGGATAGCGGGGGGATAAATGAGCAGTTCTTC. It translates to CASSEDSGGINEQFF.

This chain joins TRBV10-2 and TRBJ2-5; no firm D call. The V and J ends lost 6 bases and 7 bases respectively, with 15 bases between them. CDR1 WSHSY and CDR2 SAAADI come from the germline V gene. The CDR3 is 13 amino acids. The CDR3 spells CASSPVLGGTQYF. DNA of the CDR3: TGCGCCAGCAGCCCCGTTCTCGGCGGGACCCAGTACTTC.

A few counts support this clone. The CDR3: CVASTYNEQFF. The CDR3 DNA reads as TGCGTCGCCAGTACCTACAATGAGCAGTTCTTC. The J gene is TRBJ2-1, the V gene TRBV29-1; D ambiguous. Germline-derived CDR1 and CDR2 are SQVTM and ANQGSEA. This CDR3 region has 11 residues.